This T cell receptor beta chain emerged from a study of human T cells and chemical hapten exposure. TCRdb re-called the RACE reads through MiXCR, storing one row per CDR3 protein. In the table there are tens of thousands of distinct CDR3 sequences, about 8.7% of which are singletons. The CDR3 is 18 residues long. V shed 3 bases and J 2 bases; nucleotides not matched to a gene: 9. The germline V gene has CDR1 MGHDK and CDR2 SYGVNS. Time point described: healthy volunteer bleed at 2 weeks. It was from unfractionated whole blood that total RNA was extracted. V and J are TRBV25-1 and TRBJ2-6; 8 nucleotides agree with TRBD1. The TCR was taken from a female donor in good health. Some clones in this sample may be carry-over from other donors' samples. Source material: whole blood. Here the CDR3 reads CASSDFAGGVTGANVLTF. CDR3 coding DNA: TGTGCCAGCAGTGATTTCGCAGGGGGCGTTACTGGGGCCAACGTCCTGACTTTC.